This T cell receptor (beta chain) was obtained from a study of T-cell reconstitution after alpha-beta-depleted transplantation in children. This clonotype occurred many times. Its cognate antigen is unknown. Preparation of the TCRbeta library was carried out with unique molecular identifiers. TCRdb itself ran the PCR reads through MiXCR, one entry per CDR3 protein. Of about 580,000 distinct CDR3 sequences in the sample, roughly 23% were seen once. V was trimmed by 4 bases and J by 4 bases, leaving 12 bases between them. The CDR3 consists of 13 residues. Germline V gene lookup returns CDR1 SQVTM and CDR2 ANQGSEA. The study's findings and limits: Once a year had passed after transplant, T-cell counts and diversity came mostly from newly produced T cells. High day-60 TCRbeta diversity in some patients came from surviving recipient T cells and thymic progenitors. Several hundred graft clones that had expanded were reportedly the source of alpha-beta T cells about two months after transplant.

The sequencing here drew on PBMCs, mostly from graft donor cells, taken 360 days after TCRalphabeta/CD19-depleted stem cell transplant. The chain uses TRBV29-1 and TRBJ2-3; D is unclear. This TCR was sampled from a boy in the first two years of life who had a stem cell transplant for acute myeloid leukemia, so the T cells may come from the graft donor. The CDR3 DNA reads TGCAGCGTTGTGCGGTGGGCCCCAGATACGCAGTATTTT. Its protein is CSVVRWAPDTQYF.